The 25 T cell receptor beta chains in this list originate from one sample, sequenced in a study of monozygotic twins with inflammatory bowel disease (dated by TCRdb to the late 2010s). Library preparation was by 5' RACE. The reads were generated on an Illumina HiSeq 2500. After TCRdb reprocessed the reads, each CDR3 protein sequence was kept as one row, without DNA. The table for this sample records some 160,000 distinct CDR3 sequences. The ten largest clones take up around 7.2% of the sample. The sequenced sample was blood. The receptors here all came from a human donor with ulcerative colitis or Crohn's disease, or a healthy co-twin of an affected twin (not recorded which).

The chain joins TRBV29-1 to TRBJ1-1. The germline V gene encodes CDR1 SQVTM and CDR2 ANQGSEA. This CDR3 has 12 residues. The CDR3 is CSVEDVWAEAFF.

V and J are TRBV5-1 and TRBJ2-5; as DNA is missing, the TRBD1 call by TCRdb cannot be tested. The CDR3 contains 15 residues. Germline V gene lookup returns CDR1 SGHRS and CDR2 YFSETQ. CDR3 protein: CASSLADGGRETQYF.

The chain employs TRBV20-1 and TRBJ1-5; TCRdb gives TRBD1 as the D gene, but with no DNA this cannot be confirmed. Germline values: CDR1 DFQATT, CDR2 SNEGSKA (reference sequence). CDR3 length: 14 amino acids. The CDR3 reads CSASYGQGGQPQHF.

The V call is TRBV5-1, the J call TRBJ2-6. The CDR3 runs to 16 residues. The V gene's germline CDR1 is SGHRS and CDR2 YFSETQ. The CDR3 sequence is CASSLMQPSGANVLTF.

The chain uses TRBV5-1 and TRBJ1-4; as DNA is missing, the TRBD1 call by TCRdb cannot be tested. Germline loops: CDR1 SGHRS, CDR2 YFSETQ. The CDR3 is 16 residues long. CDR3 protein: CASSVQGVSPNEKLFF.

This CDR3 is CASSLGQALYEQYF. The chain has TRBV5-1 and TRBJ2-7. Germline CDR1 and CDR2: SGHRS and YFSETQ. The CDR3 has 14 amino acids.

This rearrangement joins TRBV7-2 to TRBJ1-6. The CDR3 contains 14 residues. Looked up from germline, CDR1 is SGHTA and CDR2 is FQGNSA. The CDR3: CASSLVPGNSPLHF.

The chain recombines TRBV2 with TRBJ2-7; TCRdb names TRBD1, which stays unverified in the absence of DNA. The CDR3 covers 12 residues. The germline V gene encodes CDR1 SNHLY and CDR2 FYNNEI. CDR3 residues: CASRRPGDEQYF.

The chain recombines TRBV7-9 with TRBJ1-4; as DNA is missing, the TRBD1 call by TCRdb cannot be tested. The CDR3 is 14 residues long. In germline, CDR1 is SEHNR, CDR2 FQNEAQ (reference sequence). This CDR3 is CASSLRDRGEKLFF.

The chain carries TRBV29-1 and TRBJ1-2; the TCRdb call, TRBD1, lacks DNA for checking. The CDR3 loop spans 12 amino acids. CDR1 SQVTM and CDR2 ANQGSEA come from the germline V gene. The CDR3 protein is CSFRGGLGGYTF.

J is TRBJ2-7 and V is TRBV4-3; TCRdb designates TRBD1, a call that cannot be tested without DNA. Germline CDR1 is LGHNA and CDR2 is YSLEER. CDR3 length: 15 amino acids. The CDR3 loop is CASSQSGLQRDEQYF.

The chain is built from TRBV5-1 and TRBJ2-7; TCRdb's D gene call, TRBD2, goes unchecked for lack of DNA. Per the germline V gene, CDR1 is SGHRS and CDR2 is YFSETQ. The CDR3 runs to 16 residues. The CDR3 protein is CASSRYGTSGSYEQYF.

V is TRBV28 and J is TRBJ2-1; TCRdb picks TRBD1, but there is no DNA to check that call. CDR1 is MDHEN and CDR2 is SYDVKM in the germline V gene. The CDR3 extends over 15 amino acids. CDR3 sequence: CASSLWGQGAEEQFF.

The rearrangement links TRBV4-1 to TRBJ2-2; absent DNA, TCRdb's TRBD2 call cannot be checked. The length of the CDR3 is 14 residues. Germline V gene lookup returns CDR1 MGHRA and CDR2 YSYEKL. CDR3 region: CASSQGGFGGELFF.

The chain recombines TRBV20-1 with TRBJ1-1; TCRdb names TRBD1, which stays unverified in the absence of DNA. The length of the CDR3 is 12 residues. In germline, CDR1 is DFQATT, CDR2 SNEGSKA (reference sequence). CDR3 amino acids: CSARPLGAEAFF.

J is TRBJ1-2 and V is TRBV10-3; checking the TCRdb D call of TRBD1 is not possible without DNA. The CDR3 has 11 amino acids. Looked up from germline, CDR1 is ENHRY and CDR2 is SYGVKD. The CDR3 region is CAISAGEGYTF.

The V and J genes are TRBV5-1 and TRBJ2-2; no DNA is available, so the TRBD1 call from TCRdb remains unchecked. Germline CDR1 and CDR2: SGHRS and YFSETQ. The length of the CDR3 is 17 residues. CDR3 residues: CASSLTVPGLQTGELFF.

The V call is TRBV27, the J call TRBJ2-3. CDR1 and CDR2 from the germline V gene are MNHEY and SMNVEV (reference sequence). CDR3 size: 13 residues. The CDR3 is CASSSRRTDTQYF.

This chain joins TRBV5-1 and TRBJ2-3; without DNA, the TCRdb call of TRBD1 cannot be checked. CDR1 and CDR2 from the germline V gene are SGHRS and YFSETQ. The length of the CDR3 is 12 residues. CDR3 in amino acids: CASGTSTDTQYF.

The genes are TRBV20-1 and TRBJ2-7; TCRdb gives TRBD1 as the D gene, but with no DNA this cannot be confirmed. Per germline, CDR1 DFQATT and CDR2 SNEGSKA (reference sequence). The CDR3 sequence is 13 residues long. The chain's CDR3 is CSARDPRVYEQYF.

The CDR3 here is CASSVSATNEKLFF. The chain uses TRBV9 and TRBJ1-4. The V gene's germline CDR1 is SGDLS and CDR2 YYNGEE. The CDR3 loop spans 14 amino acids.

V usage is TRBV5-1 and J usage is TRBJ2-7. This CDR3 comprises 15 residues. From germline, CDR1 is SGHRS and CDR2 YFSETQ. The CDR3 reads CASSLARIGTYEQYF.

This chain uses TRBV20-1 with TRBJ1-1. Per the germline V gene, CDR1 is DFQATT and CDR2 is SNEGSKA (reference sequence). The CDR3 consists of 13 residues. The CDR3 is CSYFSPGNTEAFF.

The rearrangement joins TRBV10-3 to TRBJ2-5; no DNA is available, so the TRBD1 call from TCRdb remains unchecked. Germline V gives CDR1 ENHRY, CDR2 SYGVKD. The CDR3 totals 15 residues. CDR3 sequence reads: CAISILRGQGETQYF.

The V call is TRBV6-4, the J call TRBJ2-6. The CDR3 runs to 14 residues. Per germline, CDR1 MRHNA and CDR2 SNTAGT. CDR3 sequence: CASSTSGGANVLTF.